This T cell receptor (beta chain) originates from a study of cytomegalovirus exposure and HLA in healthy donors. Regarding the study as a whole: A likely sequencing artifact accounted for one observed cluster of highly shared sequence variants. Per a later analysis, approximately 16,000 TCR beta sequences showed association with HLA alleles at 0.05 false discovery rate.

In the PCR, 60 Vbeta and 13 Jbeta primers were used. The table came from immunoSEQ multiplex PCR; TCRdb's copy has only in-frame clones and leaves some out. The sample records about 120,000 clones, 78% being singletons. Germline CDR1 reads LGHNA; CDR2 reads YSLEER. The V end was cut by 1 base, the J end by 4 bases, with 13 bases between. There are 15 residues in the CDR3. This clone was recorded only once. What it binds is not known. The origin of this receptor is a young woman in good health and CMV-seronegative. The rearrangement links TRBV4-3 to TRBJ1-1, with a weak D call TRBD1 (5 bases). Sequencing used PBMCs. The CDR3 protein is CASSQAWGLGTEAFF. The CDR3 DNA reads as TGCGCCAGCAGCCAAGCCTGGGGACTGGGCACTGAAGCTTTCTTT.